The entry below gives a single T cell receptor (beta chain) sequence along with its context. The data derive from a study of blood T cell repertoires in COVID-19. Overall study context: Sources were T cells, B-cell-depleted T cells, or PBMCs; the material itself was cDNA or gDNA.

This CDR3 spans 15 amino acids. Germline CDR1 reads LGHNA; CDR2 reads YNFKEQ. The germline V and J ends were trimmed by 4 bases and 2 bases, with 15 bases remaining between them. Those enrolled, adults aged roughly 18 to 89 years, came from around 25 US areas. Assay: immunoSEQ multiplex PCR; the TCRdb copy retains only in-frame clones and omits some. The sample lists fewer than 400,000 clones; 89% were seen once. The chain carries TRBV4-2 and TRBJ2-7; D remains ambiguous. Sequencing used PBMCs or T cells enriched from blood (not recorded which). The receptor's source is a man between 60 and 70 years old who had recovered from COVID-19. CDR3 nucleotide sequence: TGTGCCAGCAGCCCATCCCCACTTAATACCTACGAGCAGTACTTC. Protein sequence: CASSPSPLNTYEQYF.